These 16 T cell receptor beta chains were sequenced from one sample in a study of T cell repertoires in cytomegalovirus infection. Antigen specificity for these receptors is unknown. One entry per CDR3 protein, called by TCRdb with MiXCR from the reads. The table records some 590,000 distinct CDR3 sequences, about 39% of them present only once. The sample here was cultured PBMCs, taken from culture after CMV antigen stimulation. The receptors stem from a human donor in good health (CMV status not recorded). Some clones in this sample may be carry-over from other donors' samples.

The chain is built from TRBV19 and TRBJ2-5; D is perhaps TRBD2 (6 bases). This CDR3 comprises 16 residues. Germline values: CDR1 LNHDA, CDR2 SQIVND (reference sequence). V dropped 3 bases and J dropped 2 bases, with 16 bases sitting between them. Here the CDR3 DNA reads TGTGCCAGTAGTATGTGGGGGGAGACCAATCAAGAGACCCAGTACTTC. This sequence encodes CASSMWGETNQETQYF. Together with reference TRBV19 and TRBJ2-5, the CDR3 gives the full variable domain: DGGITQSPKYLFRKEGQNVTLSCEQNLNHDAMYWYRQDPGQGLRLIYYSQIVNDFQKGDIAEGYSVSREKKESFPLTVTSAQKNPTAFYLCASSMWGETNQETQYFGPGTRLLVL.

This rearrangement joins TRBV4-2 to TRBJ2-1; 7 nucleotides align to TRBD2. The CDR3 covers 16 residues. V lost 1 base and J lost 6; bases outside the gene matches: 9. Per germline, CDR1 LGHNA and CDR2 YNFKEQ. CDR3 loop: CASSQGGGRGFNEQFF. The CDR3 DNA reads as TGTGCCAGCAGCCAAGGAGGCGGGAGAGGGTTCAATGAGCAGTTCTTC.

The chain carries TRBV6-1 and TRBJ2-3, with 8 nucleotides matching TRBD2. The CDR3 spans 17 residues. V was pared by 0 bases and J by 3 bases, with 8 bases of the junction left unmatched. The germline V gene encodes CDR1 MNHNS and CDR2 SASEGT. CDR3 sequence: CASSEALAGGRTDTQYF. In nucleotides, the CDR3 is TGTGCCAGCAGTGAAGCGCTTGCGGGGGGCCGGACAGATACGCAGTATTTT.

This chain links TRBV20-1 with TRBJ2-7; D not resolved. The V and J ends lost 3 bases and 2 bases respectively, with 5 bases between them. This CDR3 has 11 residues. Germline lookup yields CDR1 DFQATT and CDR2 SNEGSKA (reference sequence). Written as DNA, the CDR3 is TGCAGTGCTAGGACCACCTACGAGCAGTACTTC. The encoded protein is CSARTTYEQYF.

The table lists this clonotype with a few counts. The chain employs TRBV7-9 and TRBJ2-1, with 8 nucleotides matching TRBD1. The germline V gene encodes CDR1 SEHNR and CDR2 FQNEAQ (reference sequence). The length of the CDR3 is 15 residues. The V segment lost 5 bases and the J segment 9 bases; nucleotides outside the gene matches: 12. The DNA of the CDR3 is TGTGCCAGCAGCCTCGGGACAGGAAAACTGGGTGAGCAGTTCTTC. This translates into CASSLGTGKLGEQFF.

The chain recombines TRBV20-1 with TRBJ2-1; the D gene is possibly TRBD1 (7 bases). This CDR3 has 16 residues. Germline V gives CDR1 DFQATT, CDR2 SNEGSKA (reference sequence). V was shortened by 6 bases and J by 0 bases, with 18 bases between the two germline ends. For the CDR3, the DNA is TGCAGTGCCAACGTCAGGGGGGTCTACTCCTACAATGAGCAGTTCTTC. As protein: CSANVRGVYSYNEQFF.

J is TRBJ1-5 and V is TRBV19; D possibly corresponds to TRBD1 (6 bases). The CDR3 extends over 14 amino acids. V lost 6 bases and J lost 5, with 14 bases in between. From germline, CDR1 is LNHDA and CDR2 SQIVND (reference sequence). The chain's CDR3 is CASSPGQKYQPQHF. In DNA form, the CDR3 reads TGTGCCAGTAGCCCCGGACAGAAGTATCAGCCCCAGCATTTT.

This chain joins TRBV5-1 and TRBJ1-2; D gene uncertain. Per germline, CDR1 SGHRS and CDR2 YFSETQ. V was cut by 4 bases and J by 2 bases, with 12 bases left in between. This CDR3 contains 14 residues. The DNA for the CDR3 is TGCGCCAGCAGCGAGGTGGCGAGCAACTATGGCTACACCTTC. Residues: CASSEVASNYGYTF.

The CDR3 DNA follows: TGCGCCAGCATTTCTACATACCCGACAGGGTTTAATGAAAAACTGTTTTTT. Translating gives CASISTYPTGFNEKLFF. The V gene is TRBV23-1, the J gene TRBJ1-4, with 7 bases identical to TRBD1. TRBV23-1 is given ORF status, its function remaining uncertain. J lost 4 bases, V lost 7 bases, and 15 bases had no gene match. The CDR3 consists of 17 residues.

The chain uses TRBV6-2 or TRBV6-3 and TRBJ2-7, with TRBD1 matching 10 bases. Unmatched junction bases numbered 6, after V lost 4 bases and J lost 3 bases. Germline V CDR1 and CDR2: MNHEY, SVGEGT. The CDR3 loop spans 15 amino acids. The CDR3, as DNA: TGTGCCAGCAGTTCCTACCGGGACAGGGGCTACGAGCAGTACTTC. Encoded protein: CASSSYRDRGYEQYF.

This clonotype was recorded at least ten times. The J gene is TRBJ2-1, the V gene TRBV7-2; TRBD1 aligns across 7 bases. CDR3 size: 15 residues. CDR1 and CDR2 (germline): SGHTA, FQGNSA. Trimming cost V 4 bases and J 0 bases; bases outside gene matches: 3. Here the CDR3 reads CASSSTGVSYNEQFF. The CDR3 coding sequence is TGTGCCAGCAGCTCAACAGGGGTCTCCTACAATGAGCAGTTCTTC.

On this clonotype: At one boundary the junction diverges from the germline segment, which might be a read error. The rearrangement joins TRBV6-2 or TRBV6-3 to TRBJ2-1; D possibly matches TRBD1 or TRBD2 (6 bases each). The germline CDR1 and CDR2 sequences are MNHEY and SVGEGT. The CDR3 runs to 16 residues. The chain's CDR3 is CANSYRGGSSYNEQFF. CDR3 nucleotides: TGTGCCAACAGTTACAGAGGGGGGAGCTCCTACAATGAGCAGTTCTTC.

J is TRBJ2-5 and V is TRBV5-1, with 14 bases identical to TRBD2. CDR1 is SGHRS and CDR2 is YFSETQ in the germline V gene. This CDR3 has 16 amino acids. Germline trimming cut 7 bases from V and 0 bases from J; bases unmatched to any gene: 5. CDR3 residues: CASRRTSGRYQETQYF. DNA for the CDR3: TGCGCCAGCCGCCGGACTAGCGGGAGGTACCAAGAGACCCAGTACTTC.

The chain uses TRBV19 and TRBJ1-4; D not certain. Trimming removed 3 bases from V and 2 bases from J, with 13 bases in between. The CDR3 runs to 16 residues. CDR1 LNHDA and CDR2 SQIVND come from the germline V gene (reference sequence). The CDR3: CASSIRPQGTNEKLFF. The CDR3 DNA sequence: TGTGCCAGTAGTATCCGACCACAAGGCACTAATGAAAAACTGTTTTTT.

At least ten counts were recorded for this clonotype. The rearrangement uses TRBV7-8 and TRBJ2-7; D is unclear. V lost 1 base and J lost 5, with 12 bases in between. CDR3 length equals 14 residues. The germline gives CDR1 SGHVS, CDR2 FQNEAQ. The CDR3 region has the DNA TGTGCCAGCAGCTTAGGAGTCCTCACCCACGAGCAGTACTTC. It yields the protein CASSLGVLTHEQYF.

This clonotype was counted only a few times. The chain couples TRBV19 to TRBJ1-4; D is perhaps TRBD1 (6 bases). Germline assignment: CDR1 LNHDA and CDR2 SQIVND (reference sequence). The germline V and J ends were trimmed by 3 bases and 4 bases, with 9 bases remaining between them. The CDR3 covers 14 residues. CDR3 sequence reads: CASSMGANNEKLFF. In nucleotides, the CDR3 is TGTGCCAGTAGTATGGGGGCCAATAATGAAAAACTGTTTTTT.